This TCR beta chain is drawn from a study of PD-L1 blockade in urothelial cancer. Background on the study: Bladder-origin urothelial cancer in males described most of the 29 patients.

Method: immunoSEQ multiplex PCR; TCRdb's copy keeps in-frame clones and lacks some. Of tens of thousands of clones in the sample, around 87% are singletons; the top ten hold under 4%. The CDR3 totals 16 residues. Per germline, CDR1 SGHVS and CDR2 FQNEAQ. With V trimmed by 2 bases and J by 2 bases, 5 bases remained unmatched. The TCR sequence derives from a man aged 45 to 65 with urothelial cancer. The sequencing here drew on PBMCs, taken around atezolizumab (anti-PD-L1) treatment. The chain links TRBV7-8 to TRBJ2-7; 11 bases fit TRBD2. The CDR3 nucleotides read TGTGCCAGCAGCTTACCTCTAGCGGGAGGACCCTACGAGCAGTACTTC. It codes for CASSLPLAGGPYEQYF.